This T cell receptor beta chain was captured by sequencing in a study of T cell changes during pregnancy in multiple sclerosis. Measured with immunoSEQ multiplex PCR; TCRdb has only the in-frame clones, and not every one. The data contain 45,000 to 55,000 clones, more than 85% of them singletons. This clonotype was obtained from a female donor with multiple sclerosis, enrolled in a pregnancy study. Sequences were derived from peripheral blood, sampled after pregnancy.

DNA of the CDR3: TGTGCCAGTAAAGGGAGCTCCTATAATTCACCCCTCCACTTT. It specifies CASKGSSYNSPLHF. The chain couples TRBV19 to TRBJ1-6; D is ambiguous. V was shortened by 7 bases and J by 0 bases, with 7 bases between the two germline ends. The CDR3 is made up of 14 amino acids. CDR1 LNHDA and CDR2 SQIVND come from the germline V gene (reference sequence).